The 5 T cell receptor beta chains below all came from one sample that was sequenced in a study of OX40 agonist ivuxolimab in advanced cancers. Here immunoSEQ multiplex PCR was the method, and the copy in TCRdb shows in-frame clones only, minus some. The sample yields about 44,000 clones, 88% seen once. Sequencing was performed on CD4+ or CD8+ T cells sorted from blood, taken in a trial of the OX40 agonist ivuxolimab. These receptors all come from an adult with an advanced solid tumor such as melanoma, head and neck, liver or kidney cancer.

The rearrangement links TRBV10-3 to TRBJ2-3; D uncertain. The germline V and J ends were trimmed by 0 bases and 2 bases, with 6 bases remaining between them. CDR3 size: 14 residues. Germline CDR1 ENHRY, CDR2 SYGVKD. The CDR3 DNA follows: TGTGCCATCAGTGAGTCTGGGGACACAGATACGCAGTATTTT. Translated: CAISESGDTDTQYF.

J is TRBJ2-2 and V is TRBV14; the match to TRBD1 covers 7 bases. Germline CDR1 SGHDN, CDR2 FVKESK. There are 19 residues in the CDR3. V lost 4 bases, J lost 0 bases, and 14 bases stayed unmatched. This CDR3 reads CASSLTTDRVTANTGELFF. CDR3 coding DNA: TGTGCCAGCAGCCTCACGACAGACAGGGTAACCGCGAACACCGGGGAGCTGTTTTTT.

This chain joins TRBV9 and TRBJ1-1, with D tentatively TRBD1 (6 bases). The CDR3 runs 14 residues. The ends were cut back, 0 bases at V and 8 bases at J, with 14 bases in the middle. Germline values: CDR1 SGDLS, CDR2 YYNGEE. CDR3 sequence: CASSVVEGQLEAFF. DNA for the CDR3: TGTGCCAGCAGCGTAGTCGAAGGACAGCTAGAAGCTTTCTTT.

This clone was detected only once. This chain links TRBV5-1 with TRBJ1-6; possible D gene TRBD1, 6 bases. This CDR3 is 16 amino acids long. The germline CDR1 and CDR2 sequences are SGHRS and YFSETQ. V dropped 6 bases and J dropped 7 bases, with 20 bases sitting between them. The CDR3 loop reads CASNLQGLSPNSPLHF. The CDR3 nucleotides are TGCGCCAGCAACCTACAGGGCCTCTCACCGAATTCACCCCTCCACTTT. The full variable domain, with the rest looked up from reference TRBV5-1 and TRBJ1-6, is KAGVTQTPRYLIKTRGQQVTLSCSPISGHRSVSWYQQTPGQGLQFLFEYFSETQRNKGNFPGRFSGRQFSNSRSEMNVSTLELGDSALYLCASNLQGLSPNSPLHFGNGTRLTVT.

As regards this clone: The sample has other DNA sequences that encode this CDR3 too. The chain employs TRBV4-1 and TRBJ2-5, with D maybe TRBD1 (5 bases). Germline CDR1 reads MGHRA; CDR2 reads YSYEKL. The CDR3 contains 15 residues. Trimming took off 0 bases at V and 1 base at J, with 9 bases between the two ends. DNA of the CDR3: TGCGCCAGCAGCCAAGAAGGCAGGGCCCAAGAGACCCAGTACTTC. Its translation: CASSQEGRAQETQYF.